Below are 16 T cell receptor beta chains sequenced from a single sample in a study of PD-1 blockade in classical Hodgkin lymphoma (dated by TCRdb to 2018 to 2021). The library was built by means of the immunoSEQ multiplex PCR assay. What TCRdb holds here is the immuneACCESS table cut down to in-frame rearrangements. Part of the clones is not present; checked against another copy, under half of the missing clones reflect an unresolved V gene, and the others are unexplained. The sample table contains about 21,000 clones; only one count was recorded for around 68% of them. The leading ten clones occupy approximately 5.8% of the sample. This specimen's time point label, interpreted: cycle 1 day 1 (C1D1), immediately before nivolumab initiation. All trial patients had relapsed after autologous stem cell transplantation, with cohorts A, B and C differing in prior brentuximab vedotin exposure. Sequenced material: peripheral blood mononuclear cells (PBMCs), taken at baseline. These receptors all stem from a human donor with classical Hodgkin lymphoma.

V usage is TRBV6-5 and J usage is TRBJ1-5, with TRBD1 identical over 7 bases. The CDR3 is 15 residues long. The germline gives CDR1 MNHEY, CDR2 SVGAGI. The V segment lost 6 bases and the J segment 4 bases; nucleotides outside the gene matches: 9. For the CDR3, the DNA is TGTGCCAGCAGCTACCTTGGACAGGTTAATCAGCCCCAGCATTTT. The encoded protein is CASSYLGQVNQPQHF.

This clone was counted only a few times. The chain employs TRBV19 and TRBJ2-2; D remains ambiguous. Germline loops: CDR1 LNHDA, CDR2 SQIVND (reference sequence). Deletions cut 3 bases from V and 4 bases from J, with 12 bases between. This CDR3 is built from 15 residues. CDR3 nucleotide sequence: TGTGCCAGTAGTATGAGAGAGGTTCGCACCGGGGAGCTGTTTTTT. As protein: CASSMREVRTGELFF.

This chain connects TRBV29-1 to TRBJ2-3, with TRBD2 matching 7 bases. Per germline, CDR1 SQVTM and CDR2 ANQGSEA. V trimming: 8 bases; J trimming: 2 bases; junction bases outside the gene matches: 4. The CDR3 runs 12 residues. Here the CDR3 DNA reads TGCAGCCAACGGGGGGACACAGATACGCAGTATTTT. Amino acids: CSQRGDTDTQYF.

There are a few counts of this clone. V and J are TRBV5-4 and TRBJ1-3; D unclear. The CDR3 contains 14 residues. The V end lost 0 bases, the J end lost 0 bases, and 4 bases lay between the germline ends. In germline, CDR1 is SGHNT, CDR2 YYREEE (reference sequence). CDR3 region: CASSLESSGNTIYF. The CDR3 DNA reads TGTGCCAGCAGCTTGGAGAGCTCTGGAAACACCATATATTTT.

The chain links TRBV6-5 to TRBJ2-7, with a tentative D call TRBD1 (5 bases). The CDR3 runs 13 residues. Germline V gene sequence: CDR1 MNHEY, CDR2 SVGAGI. V was pared by 2 bases and J by 5 bases, with 10 bases between. CDR3 nucleotides: TGTGCCAGCAGTTACGCCCCCAGGGACGAGCAGTACTTC. This translates into CASSYAPRDEQYF.

CDR3 bases: TGTGCCAGCAGTTTATACGGCTCTGGGGCCAACGTCCTGACTTTC. Its translation is CASSLYGSGANVLTF. The gene calls are TRBV28 and TRBJ2-6; D uncertain. CDR1 and CDR2 from the germline V gene are MDHEN and SYDVKM. The CDR3 sequence is 15 residues long. Trimming cost V 1 base and J 0 bases, with 4 bases left between them.

The chain links TRBV5-4 to TRBJ2-1; tentative D call: TRBD2 (5 bases). V shed 2 bases and J shed 4 bases, with 13 bases lying between them. The CDR3 consists of 15 residues. Per germline, CDR1 SGHNT and CDR2 YYREEE (reference sequence). The CDR3 loop is CASSFAPSPYNEQFF. DNA of the CDR3: TGTGCCAGCAGCTTCGCGCCTAGCCCGTACAATGAGCAGTTCTTC.

The chain recombines TRBV28 with TRBJ1-1; D uncertain. The CDR3 contains 14 residues. Germline V gives CDR1 MDHEN, CDR2 SYDVKM. Trimming took 2 bases from V and 7 from J, leaving 14 bases between them. The CDR3 DNA sequence: TGTGCCAGCAGTTTAGGTTCGGTGAGAGGTGAAGCTTTCTTT. It encodes CASSLGSVRGEAFF.

This chain connects TRBV7-2 to TRBJ2-3; a weak D match, TRBD2 (5 bases). V lost 3 bases to trimming and J lost 5 bases, with 12 bases between them. Germline V CDR1 and CDR2: SGHTA, FQGNSA. CDR3 length: 14 residues. The DNA for the CDR3 is TGTGCCAGCAGCTTGGTGGGGAGCGGAGATACGCAGTATTTT. This translates into CASSLVGSGDTQYF. Variable domain in full (rest from reference TRBV7-2 and TRBJ2-3): GAGVSQSPSNKVTEKGKDVELRCDPISGHTALYWYRQSLGQGLEFLIYFQGNSAPDKSGLPSDRFSAERTGGSVSTLTIQRTQQEDSAVYLCASSLVGSGDTQYFGPGTRLTVL.

V and J are TRBV6-5 and TRBJ1-2, with 7 bases identical to TRBD1. CDR1 MNHEY and CDR2 SVGAGI come from the germline V gene. With 5 bases clipped from V and 4 bases from J, the junction kept 7 bases outside the gene matches. The CDR3 runs to 14 residues. The CDR3 is CASSISGTVYGYTF. CDR3 coding DNA: TGTGCCAGCAGTATCTCCGGGACAGTCTATGGCTACACCTTC.

The chain has TRBV7-2 and TRBJ2-7, with D hard to call. Germline loops: CDR1 SGHTA, CDR2 FQGNSA. The CDR3 length is 13 residues. V shed 1 base and J shed 5 bases, with 9 bases lying between them. The CDR3 DNA follows: TGTGCCAGCAGCTTAGAAGAATCTGACGAGCAGTACTTC. It specifies CASSLEESDEQYF.

The chain combines TRBV6-6 with TRBJ2-7; tentative D call: TRBD1 (5 bases). Germline CDR1 reads MNHNY; CDR2 reads SVGAGI (reference sequence). Trimming left V 2 bases short and J 5 bases short, with 10 bases between. The CDR3 spans 13 residues. CDR3 in amino acids: CASSYSFRDEQYF. DNA for the CDR3: TGTGCCAGCAGTTACAGTTTCAGGGACGAGCAGTACTTC.

V gene TRBV28 combines with J gene TRBJ1-2; possibly TRBD1 for D (5 bases). The germline CDR1 and CDR2 sequences are MDHEN and SYDVKM. The CDR3 runs to 14 residues. Deletions cut 10 bases from V and 5 bases from J, with 20 bases between. DNA for the CDR3: TGTGCCACCCCCAGGGACGCTTGGGAGTATGGCTACACCTTC. Translation: CATPRDAWEYGYTF.

The V and J genes are TRBV5-6 and TRBJ2-1; 12 positions agree with TRBD2. Germline V gene sequence: CDR1 SGHDT, CDR2 YYEEEE. CDR3 length equals 17 residues. Trimming at V came to 0 bases and at J to 13 bases, leaving 14 bases not matched to a gene. The CDR3 here is CASSLDWRTSGRWDQFF. In DNA form, the CDR3 reads TGTGCCAGCAGCTTGGATTGGCGAACTAGCGGGAGGTGGGATCAGTTCTTC.

The chain employs TRBV6-1 and TRBJ1-5; D not certain. Germline CDR1 MNHNS, CDR2 SASEGT. Trimming took 2 bases from V and 4 from J, leaving 12 bases between them. The CDR3 consists of 15 residues. CDR3 DNA: TGTGCCAGCAGTGAAATTAGGGTCGGGAATCAGCCCCAGCATTTT. As protein: CASSEIRVGNQPQHF.

This clone has more than one count but fewer than ten. The rearrangement links TRBV18 to TRBJ2-2; D call uncertain. The CDR3 spans 15 residues. Trimming stripped 4 bases from V and 0 bases from J, with 9 bases between. The germline gives CDR1 KGHSH, CDR2 LQKENI. The CDR3 sequence: CASSRAETNTGELFF. The CDR3 nucleotides read TGTGCCAGCTCACGGGCGGAGACGAACACCGGGGAGCTGTTTTTT. The variable domain in full, with the rest retrieved from reference TRBV18 and TRBJ2-2, is NAGVMQNPRHLVRRRGQEARLRCSPMKGHSHVYWYRQLPEEGLKFMVYLQKENIIDESGMPKERFSAEFPKEGPSILRIQQVVRGDSAAYFCASSRAETNTGELFFGEGSRLTVL.